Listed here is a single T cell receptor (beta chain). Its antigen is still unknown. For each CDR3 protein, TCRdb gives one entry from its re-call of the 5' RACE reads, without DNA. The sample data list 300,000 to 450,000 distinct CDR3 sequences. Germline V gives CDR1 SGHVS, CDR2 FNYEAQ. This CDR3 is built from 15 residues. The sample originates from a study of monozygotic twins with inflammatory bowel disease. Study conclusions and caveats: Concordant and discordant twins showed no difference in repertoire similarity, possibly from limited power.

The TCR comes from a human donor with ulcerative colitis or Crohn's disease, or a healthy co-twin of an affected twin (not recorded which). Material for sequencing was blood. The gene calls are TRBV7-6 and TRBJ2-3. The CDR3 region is CASSTSGVSTDTQYF.